These T cell receptor beta chains were read from a single sample in a study of blood T cell repertoires in COVID-19. The protocol was immunoSEQ multiplex PCR, while the TCRdb copy is restricted to in-frame clones and leaves out a portion. The data show under 350,000 clones, around 86% seen once. Sequenced sample: peripheral blood. These receptors all come from a human donor in a cohort sampled during active COVID-19. CDR3s include the opening cysteine and the closing phenylalanine or tryptophan. D genes are given only for firm matches. Rows give clone size only sometimes, using once, few, many, or a class for an expanded clone.

abundance | len | d_gene | j_gene | v_gene | CDR3nt | CDR3aa
- | 12 | - | TRBJ1-2 | TRBV6-5 | TGTGCCAGCAGTCTTCAGGGCTATGGCTACACCTTC | CASSLQGYGYTF
- | 14 | TRBD2 | TRBJ2-1 | TRBV2 | TGTGCCAGCAGATCTAGCGGGAGGGCCAATGAGCAGTTCTTC | CASRSSGRANEQFF
- | 15 | - | TRBJ2-3 | TRBV7-3 | TGTGCCAGCAGCGTTGGGGGCTCCCGCACAGATACGCAGTATTTT | CASSVGGSRTDTQYF
- | 19 | TRBD2 | TRBJ2-2 | TRBV4-1 | TGCGCCAGCAGCCAAAGGGGTGCGCATCGGGAGGTCGGCACCGGGGAGCTGTTTTTT | CASSQRGAHREVGTGELFF
- | 16 | TRBD1 | TRBJ1-2 | TRBV13 | TGTGCCAGCAGCTTAGGGGGACAGGGGACTAACTATGGCTACACCTTC | CASSLGGQGTNYGYTF
- | 13 | TRBD1 | TRBJ1-1 | TRBV27 | TGTGCCAGTTCAGGGGGCGTGAACACTGAAGCTTTCTTT | CASSGGVNTEAFF
- | 16 | TRBD2 | TRBJ2-5 | TRBV6-2/TRBV6-3 | TGTGCCAGCAGTCCCCACACGGGGGGAGGTTTCGAGACCCAGTACTTC | CASSPHTGGGFETQYF
few | 14 | - | TRBJ1-5 | TRBV7-8 | TGTGCCAGCAGCTTAGCAGGGGGAAATCAGCCCCAGCATTTT | CASSLAGGNQPQHF
- | 17 | - | TRBJ1-5 | TRBV15 | TGTGCCACCAGCAGAGATCTCCTAACCGATAGCAATCAGCCCCAGCATTTT | CATSRDLLTDSNQPQHF
- | 13 | TRBD1 | TRBJ2-7 | TRBV24-1 | TGTGCCACCAGGGGGACAGGGGGGAGCGAGCAGTACTTC | CATRGTGGSEQYF
- | 16 | TRBD2 | TRBJ2-2 | TRBV3-1/TRBV3-2 | TGTGCCAGCAGTCGTACGGTGGGAGGGCCCGGCGGGGAGCTGTTTTTT | CASSRTVGGPGGELFF
- | 14 | - | TRBJ2-7 | TRBV7-8 | TGTGCCAGCAGCTTAGCGCGGTTAGGTTACGAGCAGTACTTC | CASSLARLGYEQYF
- | 13 | - | TRBJ2-1 | TRBV3-1/TRBV3-2 | TGTGCCAGCAGCCCCCTAGACTACAATGAGCAGTTCTTC | CASSPLDYNEQFF
- | 12 | - | TRBJ2-5 | TRBV9 | TGTGCCAGCAGCCGTGATAGCGGGACCCAGTACTTC | CASSRDSGTQYF
- | 17 | - | TRBJ1-3 | TRBV10-1 | TGCGCCAGCAAGGGGCTTCTGACGGTGGGCTCTGGAAACACCATATATTTT | CASKGLLTVGSGNTIYF
- | 16 | TRBD2 | TRBJ2-5 | TRBV19 | TGTGCCAGTAGTACCTCTAGCGGGAGGTACAGGGAGACCCAGTACTTC | CASSTSSGRYRETQYF
- | 15 | - | TRBJ1-1 | TRBV6-5 | TGTGCCAGCAGTTACTTCGACAGGCCGAACACTGAAGCTTTCTTT | CASSYFDRPNTEAFF
- | 17 | TRBD1 | TRBJ1-6 | TRBV6-1 | TGTGCCAGCAGTGGAGGGACAGGGAAGTCCCCGAATTCACCCCTCCACTTT | CASSGGTGKSPNSPLHF
- | 15 | TRBD2 | TRBJ2-5 | TRBV7-2 | TGTGCCAGCAGCTTCGCGGGACTAGCGCAAGAGACCCAGTACTTC | CASSFAGLAQETQYF
- | 15 | TRBD2 | TRBJ2-1 | TRBV3-1/TRBV3-2 | TGTGCCAGCAGCCCGACGGGACTAGCATCCAATGAGCAGTTCTTC | CASSPTGLASNEQFF
- | 17 | TRBD1 | TRBJ2-5 | TRBV19 | TGTGCCAGTAGTATACGCCGGACAGGGGGGATCCAAGAGACCCAGTACTTC | CASSIRRTGGIQETQYF
- | 12 | - | TRBJ2-1 | TRBV12-3/TRBV12-4 | TGTGCCAGCAGCAGCAGGCTTAATGAGCAGTTCTTC | CASSSRLNEQFF
- | 10 | - | TRBJ1-5 | TRBV7-9 | TGTGCCAGCAAGACTGGGCCCCAGCATTTT | CASKTGPQHF
- | 15 | TRBD2 | TRBJ2-5 | TRBV4-1 | TGCGCCAGCAGCCAAGTTCCGGGAGGGGAGGAGACCCAGTACTTC | CASSQVPGGEETQYF
- | 17 | - | TRBJ1-3 | TRBV3-1/TRBV3-2 | TGTGCCAGCAGCGTCAGAAGCGGCGCGGCCTCTGGAAACACCATATATTTT | CASSVRSGAASGNTIYF
- | 14 | - | TRBJ1-1 | TRBV10-1 | TGCGCCAGCAGCCCGCTCAGGATGAACACTGAAGCTTTCTTT | CASSPLRMNTEAFF
- | 12 | TRBD1 | TRBJ2-5 | TRBV30 | TGTGCCTGGGGTACAGGGGTAGAGACCCAGTACTTC | CAWGTGVETQYF
- | 15 | - | TRBJ2-7 | TRBV21-1 | TGTGCCAGCAGCCCCCAGACGGGGACATCCTACGAGCAGTACTTC | CASSPQTGTSYEQYF
- | 21 | TRBD2 | TRBJ2-3 | TRBV28 | TGTGCCAGCAGTTCCCTTACCCGACTCGACTTAGCGGGAGGGCCCGCAGATACGCAGTATTTT | CASSSLTRLDLAGGPADTQYF
few | 11 | - | TRBJ1-2 | TRBV5-1 | TGCGCCAGCAGCTGGGAGTATGGCTACACCTTC | CASSWEYGYTF
- | 17 | - | TRBJ1-4 | TRBV5-4 | TGTGCCAGCAGCTTGATGAACCCGGGGGGGCCGGGTGAAAAACTGTTTTTT | CASSLMNPGGPGEKLFF
- | 12 | - | TRBJ1-4 | TRBV6-6 | TGTGCCAGCAGTTTAGCCAGGGGCATACTGTTTTTT | CASSLARGILFF
- | 13 | TRBD2 | TRBJ2-5 | TRBV10-3 | TGTGCCACCGGACTAGCGGGGACAGAGACCCAGTACTTC | CATGLAGTETQYF
- | 14 | TRBD1 | TRBJ1-2 | TRBV2 | TGTGCCAGCAGTGAGGACAGGGGGAACTATGGCTACACCTTC | CASSEDRGNYGYTF
- | 11 | TRBD1 | TRBJ2-7 | TRBV24-1 | TGTGCCGCGGACAGGCACTACGAGCAGTACTTC | CAADRHYEQYF
once | 15 | - | TRBJ1-1 | TRBV15 | TGTGCCACCAGCAGAGGCGGGGGGCTGAACACTGAAGCTTTCTTT | CATSRGGGLNTEAFF
few | 14 | - | TRBJ1-2 | TRBV2 | TGTGCCAGCAGTAGGGTTGGGCGGGATTTTCAAGTGCTCTTC | CASSRVGRDFQVLF
- | 11 | - | TRBJ2-1 | TRBV7-9 | TGTGCCAGCAGCTTATTCGATGAGCAGTTCTTC | CASSLFDEQFF
- | 14 | TRBD2 | TRBJ2-7 | TRBV6-5 | TGTGCCAGCAGTTGGACTAGCTCATCCTACGAGCAGTACTTC | CASSWTSSSYEQYF
few | 18 | - | TRBJ1-4 | TRBV5-4 | TGTGCCAGCAGCAACAGTCGTGGCTCCGTGCCCGTTAATGAAAAACTGTTTTTT | CASSNSRGSVPVNEKLFF
few | 13 | TRBD1 | TRBJ1-2 | TRBV28 | TGTGCCAGCAGAATACCAGGGGGATATGGCTACACCTTC | CASRIPGGYGYTF
- | 13 | - | TRBJ1-1 | TRBV12-1 | TGTGCCAGCAGACCCAGACAGGGCGGTTTGGCTTTCTTT | CASRPRQGGLAFF
- | 14 | - | TRBJ2-7 | TRBV10-3 | TGTGCCATCAGCAACCCGACAGTTTCCTACGAGCAGTACTTC | CAISNPTVSYEQYF
- | 15 | TRBD2 | TRBJ2-1 | TRBV6-5 | TGTGCCAGCAGGACTCCGGGACTAGCGCGGAATGAGCAGTTCTTC | CASRTPGLARNEQFF
- | 16 | TRBD2 | TRBJ2-5 | TRBV5-8 | TGTGCCAGCAGCTTGAGTTTACTAGCGGCAACGGGGACCCAGTACTTC | CASSLSLLAATGTQYF
- | 14 | - | TRBJ1-1 | TRBV7-3 | TGTGCCAGCAGCTTGGGAGGGGTGAACACTGAAGCTTTCTTT | CASSLGGVNTEAFF
- | 15 | TRBD2 | TRBJ2-7 | TRBV7-6 | TGTGCCAGCAGCCTTACTAGCGGGAGTAACTACGAGCAGTACTTC | CASSLTSGSNYEQYF
- | 12 | - | TRBJ2-5 | TRBV27 | TGTGCCAGCAGTTTAGTCGGGGAGACCCAGTACTTC | CASSLVGETQYF
- | 13 | TRBD1 | TRBJ1-2 | TRBV3-1/TRBV3-2 | TGTGCCAGCAGCCAAAGCCGGGACAGGGATCACACCTTC | CASSQSRDRDHTF
- | 11 | - | TRBJ1-2 | TRBV20-1 | TGCAGTGCGAAGCCGGAGTATGGCTACACCTTC | CSAKPEYGYTF
- | 15 | - | TRBJ2-5 | TRBV2 | TGTGCCAGCAGTGTAGGACTAGGGGGAGCAGAGACCCAGTACTTC | CASSVGLGGAETQYF
once | 12 | - | TRBJ2-7 | TRBV5-5 | TGTGCCAGCAGCTTCAGTTCCTACGAGCAGTACTTC | CASSFSSYEQYF
- | 17 | - | TRBJ2-2 | TRBV4-1 | TGCGCCAGCAGCCAAGAGGGAGGAGCCCGGATCACCGGGGAGCTGTTTTTT | CASSQEGGARITGELFF
- | 18 | - | TRBJ2-3 | TRBV18 | TGTGCCAGCTCAACACTTTCTAGCGGAAGGACAGTCACAGATACGCAGTATTTT | CASSTLSSGRTVTDTQYF
- | 14 | - | TRBJ2-3 | TRBV3-1/TRBV3-2 | TGTGCCAGCAGCCAATATCAGACTGCAGATACGCAGTATTTT | CASSQYQTADTQYF
- | 15 | TRBD2 | TRBJ2-2 | TRBV5-4 | TGTGCCAGCAGCGTCGGACTAGCGAGCACCGGGGAGCTGTTTTTT | CASSVGLASTGELFF
- | 16 | - | TRBJ1-5 | TRBV3-1/TRBV3-2 | TGTGCCAGCAGCCAAGAGCGGGGGCGCAACAATCAGCCCCAGCATTTT | CASSQERGRNNQPQHF
- | 13 | TRBD1 | TRBJ1-4 | TRBV6-5 | TGTGCCAGCCAGACAGGGTTTAATGAAAAACTGTTTTTT | CASQTGFNEKLFF
- | 17 | - | TRBJ2-1 | TRBV11-2 | TGTGCCAGCAGCTTAGCCGGCAGAGGGTCCACCTACAATGAGCAGTTCTTC | CASSLAGRGSTYNEQFF